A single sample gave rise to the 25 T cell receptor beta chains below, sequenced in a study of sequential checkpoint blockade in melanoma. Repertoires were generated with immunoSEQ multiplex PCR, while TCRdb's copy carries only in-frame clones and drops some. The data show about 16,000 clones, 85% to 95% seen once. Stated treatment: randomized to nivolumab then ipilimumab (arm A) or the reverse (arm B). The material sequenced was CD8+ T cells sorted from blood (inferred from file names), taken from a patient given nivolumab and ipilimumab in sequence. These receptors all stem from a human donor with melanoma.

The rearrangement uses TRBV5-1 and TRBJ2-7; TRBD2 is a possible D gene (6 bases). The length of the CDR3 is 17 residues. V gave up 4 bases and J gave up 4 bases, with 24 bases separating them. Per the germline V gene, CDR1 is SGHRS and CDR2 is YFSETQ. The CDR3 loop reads CASSRDFSGKGYYEQYF. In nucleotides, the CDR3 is TGCGCCAGCAGCCGGGACTTCAGCGGAAAGGGTTATTACGAGCAGTACTTC. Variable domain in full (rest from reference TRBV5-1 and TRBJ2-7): KAGVTQTPRYLIKTRGQQVTLSCSPISGHRSVSWYQQTPGQGLQFLFEYFSETQRNKGNFPGRFSGRQFSNSRSEMNVSTLELGDSALYLCASSRDFSGKGYYEQYFGPGTRLTVT.

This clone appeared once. The CDR3 DNA reads TGTGCCAGCAGTGAATTCGGCAGGGCAAGTGGCTACACCTTC. This codes for CASSEFGRASGYTF. V is TRBV25-1 and J is TRBJ1-2; possibly TRBD1 for D (5 bases). The V end was cut by 1 base, the J end by 7 bases, with 13 bases between. The germline gives CDR1 MGHDK, CDR2 SYGVNS. CDR3 length: 14 amino acids.

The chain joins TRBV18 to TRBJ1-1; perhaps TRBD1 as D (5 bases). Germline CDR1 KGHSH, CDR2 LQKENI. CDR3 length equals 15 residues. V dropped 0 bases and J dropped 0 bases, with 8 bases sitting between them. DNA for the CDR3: TGTGCCAGCTCACCACCGGCAGGGTTGAACACTGAAGCTTTCTTT. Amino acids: CASSPPAGLNTEAFF.

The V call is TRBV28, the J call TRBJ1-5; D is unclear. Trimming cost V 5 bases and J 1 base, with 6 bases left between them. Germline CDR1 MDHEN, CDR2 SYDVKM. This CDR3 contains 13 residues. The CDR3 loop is CASSITSNQPQHF. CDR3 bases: TGTGCCAGCAGTATCACAAGCAATCAGCCCCAGCATTTT.

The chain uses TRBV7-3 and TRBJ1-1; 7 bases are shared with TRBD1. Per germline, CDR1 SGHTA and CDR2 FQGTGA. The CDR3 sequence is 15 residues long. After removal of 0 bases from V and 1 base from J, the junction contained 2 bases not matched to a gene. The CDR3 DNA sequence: TGTGCCAGCAGCTTAACAAGGGGGCGGAACACTGAAGCTTTCTTT. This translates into CASSLTRGRNTEAFF.

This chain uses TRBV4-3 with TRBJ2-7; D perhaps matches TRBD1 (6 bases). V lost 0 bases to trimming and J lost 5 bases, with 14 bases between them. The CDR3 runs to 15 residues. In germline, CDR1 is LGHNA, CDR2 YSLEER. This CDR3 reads CASSQDWSDSDEQYF. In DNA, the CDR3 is TGCGCCAGCAGCCAAGATTGGTCGGACAGCGACGAGCAGTACTTC.

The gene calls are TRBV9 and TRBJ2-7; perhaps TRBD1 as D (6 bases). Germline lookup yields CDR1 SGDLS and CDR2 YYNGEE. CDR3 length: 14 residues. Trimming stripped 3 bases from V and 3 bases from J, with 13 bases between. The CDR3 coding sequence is TGTGCCAGCAGCGAGAGGGGACAAAACTACGAGCAGTACTTC. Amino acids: CASSERGQNYEQYF.

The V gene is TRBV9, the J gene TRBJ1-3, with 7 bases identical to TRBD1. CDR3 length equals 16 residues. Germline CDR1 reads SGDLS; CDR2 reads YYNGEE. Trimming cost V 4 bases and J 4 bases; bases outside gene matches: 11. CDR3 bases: TGTGCCAGCAGCTCCGGGACAGCCGAGTGGGGAAACACCATATATTTT. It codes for CASSSGTAEWGNTIYF.

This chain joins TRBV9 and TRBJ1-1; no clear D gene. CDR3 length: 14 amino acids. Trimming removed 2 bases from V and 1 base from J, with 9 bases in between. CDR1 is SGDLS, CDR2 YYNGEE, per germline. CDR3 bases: TGTGCCAGCAGCGTCGGTGGGAGGAACACTGAAGCTTTCTTT. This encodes CASSVGGRNTEAFF.

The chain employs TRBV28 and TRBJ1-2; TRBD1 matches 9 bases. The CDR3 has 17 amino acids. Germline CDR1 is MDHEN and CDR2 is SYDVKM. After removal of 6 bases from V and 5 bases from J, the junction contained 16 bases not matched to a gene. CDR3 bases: TGTGCCAGCAGCCTCACACAGGGGGCGTTGGGTGGGTATGGCTACACCTTC. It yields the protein CASSLTQGALGGYGYTF.

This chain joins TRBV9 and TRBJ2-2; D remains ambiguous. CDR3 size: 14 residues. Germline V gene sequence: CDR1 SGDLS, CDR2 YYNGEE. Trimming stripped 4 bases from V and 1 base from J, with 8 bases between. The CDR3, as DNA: TGTGCCAGCAGCTATAGTGGGAACACCGGGGAGCTGTTTTTT. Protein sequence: CASSYSGNTGELFF.

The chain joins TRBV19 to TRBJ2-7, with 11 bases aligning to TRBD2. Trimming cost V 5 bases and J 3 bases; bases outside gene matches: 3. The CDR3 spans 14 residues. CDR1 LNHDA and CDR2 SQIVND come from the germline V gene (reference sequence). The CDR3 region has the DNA TGTGCCAGTAGTCTACTAGCGGGAGTCTACGAGCAGTACTTC. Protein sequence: CASSLLAGVYEQYF.

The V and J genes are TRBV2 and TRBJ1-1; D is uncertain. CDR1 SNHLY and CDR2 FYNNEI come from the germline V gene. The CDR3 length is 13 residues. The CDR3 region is CAGGLASNTEAFF. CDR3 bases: TGTGCTGGCGGGCTGGCGAGCAACACTGAAGCTTTCTTT.

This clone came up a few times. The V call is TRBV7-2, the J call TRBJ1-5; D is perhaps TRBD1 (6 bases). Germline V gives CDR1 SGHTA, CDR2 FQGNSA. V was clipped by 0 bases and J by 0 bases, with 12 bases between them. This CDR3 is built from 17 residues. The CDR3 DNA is TGTGCCAGCAGCTTAGCGGGGGGGCAGTCTAGCAATCAGCCCCAGCATTTT. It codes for CASSLAGGQSSNQPQHF.

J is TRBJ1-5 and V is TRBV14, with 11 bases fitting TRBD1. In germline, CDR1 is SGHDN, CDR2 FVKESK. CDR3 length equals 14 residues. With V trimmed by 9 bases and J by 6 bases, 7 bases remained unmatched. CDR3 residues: CASRGQGVRQPQHF. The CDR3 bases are TGTGCCAGTCGGGGACAGGGGGTTCGTCAGCCCCAGCATTTT. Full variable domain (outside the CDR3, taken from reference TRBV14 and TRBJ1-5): EAGVTQFPSHSVIEKGQTVTLRCDPISGHDNLYWYRRVMGKEIKFLLHFVKESKQDESGMPNNRFLAERTGGTYSTLKVQPAELEDSGVYFCASRGQGVRQPQHFGDGTRLSIL.

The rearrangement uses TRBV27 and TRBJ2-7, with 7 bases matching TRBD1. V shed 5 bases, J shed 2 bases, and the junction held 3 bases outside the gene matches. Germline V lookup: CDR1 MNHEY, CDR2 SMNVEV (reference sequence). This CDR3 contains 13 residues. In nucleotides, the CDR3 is TGTGCCAGCAGTCTCGGGACAGCCTACGAGCAGTACTTC. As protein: CASSLGTAYEQYF.

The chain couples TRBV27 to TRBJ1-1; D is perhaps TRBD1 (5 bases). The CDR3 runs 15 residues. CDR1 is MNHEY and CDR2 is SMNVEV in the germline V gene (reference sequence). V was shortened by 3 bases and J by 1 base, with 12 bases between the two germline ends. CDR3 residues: CASSFRGGANTEAFF. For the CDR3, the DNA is TGTGCCAGCAGTTTCCGCGGCGGGGCGAACACTGAAGCTTTCTTT.

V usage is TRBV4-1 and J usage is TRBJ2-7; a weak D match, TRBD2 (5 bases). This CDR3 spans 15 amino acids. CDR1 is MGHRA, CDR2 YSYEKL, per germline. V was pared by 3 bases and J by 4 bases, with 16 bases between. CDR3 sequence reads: CASSHGSGEGYEQYF. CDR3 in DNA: TGCGCCAGCAGCCACGGCTCAGGAGAGGGATACGAGCAGTACTTC.

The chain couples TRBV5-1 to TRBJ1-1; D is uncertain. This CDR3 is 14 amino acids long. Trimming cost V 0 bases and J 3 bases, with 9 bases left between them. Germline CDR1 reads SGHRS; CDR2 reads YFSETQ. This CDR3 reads CASSLAGRHTEAFF. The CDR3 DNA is TGCGCCAGCAGCTTGGCCGGGAGACACACTGAAGCTTTCTTT.

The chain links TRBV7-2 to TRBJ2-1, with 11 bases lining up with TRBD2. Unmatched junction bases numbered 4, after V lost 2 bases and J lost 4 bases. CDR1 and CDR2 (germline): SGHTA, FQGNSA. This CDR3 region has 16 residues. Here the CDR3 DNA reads TGTGCCAGCAGCTTACAACTAGCGGGAGTATACAATGAGCAGTTCTTC. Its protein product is CASSLQLAGVYNEQFF.

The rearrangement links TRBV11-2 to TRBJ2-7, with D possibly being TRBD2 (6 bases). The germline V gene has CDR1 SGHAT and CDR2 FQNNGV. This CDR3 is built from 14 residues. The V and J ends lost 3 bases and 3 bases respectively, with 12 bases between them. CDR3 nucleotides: TGTGCCAGCAGCTTCGGCGGGAACCTCTACGAGCAGTACGTC. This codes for CASSFGGNLYEQYV.

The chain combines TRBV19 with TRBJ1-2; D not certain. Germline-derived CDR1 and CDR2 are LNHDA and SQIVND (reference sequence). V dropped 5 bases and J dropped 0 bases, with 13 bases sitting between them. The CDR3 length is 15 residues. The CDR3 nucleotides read TGTGCCAGTAGTCCCCTCTATCCGTCTAACTATGGCTACACCTTC. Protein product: CASSPLYPSNYGYTF.

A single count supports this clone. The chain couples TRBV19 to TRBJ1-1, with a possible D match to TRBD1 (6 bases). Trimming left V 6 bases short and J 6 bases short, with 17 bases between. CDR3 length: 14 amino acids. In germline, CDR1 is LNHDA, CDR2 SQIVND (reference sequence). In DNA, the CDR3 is TGTGCCAGTAGCCTTTCTACAGGGTACCCTGAAGCTTTCTTT. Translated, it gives CASSLSTGYPEAFF.

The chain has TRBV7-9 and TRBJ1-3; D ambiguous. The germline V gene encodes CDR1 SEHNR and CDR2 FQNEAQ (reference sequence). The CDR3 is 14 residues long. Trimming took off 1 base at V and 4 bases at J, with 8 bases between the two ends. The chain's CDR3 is CASSLVLRGNTIYF. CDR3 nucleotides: TGTGCCAGCAGCTTAGTACTAAGAGGAAACACCATATATTTT.

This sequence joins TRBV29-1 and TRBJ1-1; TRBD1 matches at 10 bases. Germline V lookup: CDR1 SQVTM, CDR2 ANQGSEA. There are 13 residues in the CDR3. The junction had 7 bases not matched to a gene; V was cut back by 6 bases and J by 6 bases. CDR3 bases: TGCAGCGTCCCGGGACAGGGGAGTGCTGAAGCTTTCTTT. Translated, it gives CSVPGQGSAEAFF.